Sequencing of this T cell receptor (beta chain) was carried out in a study of blood T cell repertoires in COVID-19. Study summary: The samples span acute and convalescent COVID-19 from the United States, Italy and Spain.

Profiling relied on immunoSEQ multiplex PCR, and the TCRdb table lists in-frame clones only, not all of them. The sample has roughly 140,000 clones, 84% seen once. This CDR3 contains 14 residues. Germline V gene sequence: CDR1 MDHEN, CDR2 SYDVKM. Trimming took 6 bases from V and 6 from J; bases not matched to a gene: 8. Within the 2 weeks before study entry, each person in the exposed group met a COVID-19 case. The rearrangement uses TRBV28 and TRBJ1-5, with 7 bases that match TRBD1. The sequence derives from a woman aged 50 to 65 who had been exposed to COVID-19. Sequences were obtained from PBMCs or T cells enriched from blood (not recorded which). The CDR3 DNA sequence: TGTGCCAGCAGAATGACAGGGCATCGTCAGCCCCAGCATTTT. Residues: CASRMTGHRQPQHF.